Listed here are 31 T cell receptor beta chains from one sample, sequenced in a study of identifying expanded T cells in peripheral blood. The protocol was immunoSEQ multiplex PCR, while the TCRdb copy is restricted to in-frame clones and leaves out a portion. The sample carries 120,000 or so clones, 84% recorded once. Sequences were obtained from blood. These receptor sequences come from a person aged 18 to 70 in good health.

This clone was detected only once. V gene TRBV6-5 combines with J gene TRBJ2-5, with 8 bases lining up with TRBD1. Germline V gene sequence: CDR1 MNHEY, CDR2 SVGAGI. This CDR3 contains 14 residues. The V segment lost 6 bases and the J segment 5 bases; nucleotides outside the gene matches: 8. CDR3 in DNA: TGTGCCAGCAGGGATCAGGGGGCCGGGGAGACCCAGTACTTC. It encodes CASRDQGAGETQYF.

CDR3 in amino acids: CASSLAAGDPGDTQYF. In DNA form, the CDR3 reads TGCGCCAGCAGCTTGGCGGCGGGGGACCCGGGAGATACGCAGTATTTT. The chain has TRBV5-1 and TRBJ2-3; 7 bases line up with TRBD2. J was trimmed by 5 bases and V by 0 bases; bases with no gene match: 9. Germline V gene lookup returns CDR1 SGHRS and CDR2 YFSETQ. CDR3 size: 16 residues.

This clone has more than one count but fewer than ten. J is TRBJ1-2 and V is TRBV5-4; D is ambiguous. Germline V gene lookup returns CDR1 SGHNT and CDR2 YYREEE (reference sequence). The CDR3 has 12 amino acids. V was shortened by 4 bases and J by 8 bases, with 12 bases between the two germline ends. For the CDR3, the DNA is TGTGCCAGCAGCCTGACTGGGTACGGCTACACCTTC. Amino acid sequence: CASSLTGYGYTF.

The J gene is TRBJ1-1, the V gene TRBV4-3, with TRBD1 matching over 9 bases. J was trimmed by 7 bases and V by 6 bases; bases with no gene match: 6. The CDR3 has 13 residues. Germline CDR1 reads LGHNA; CDR2 reads YSLEER. The CDR3 is CASRQNRGLEAFF. The CDR3 region has the DNA TGCGCCAGCAGGCAAAACAGGGGGCTTGAAGCTTTCTTT.

The rearrangement joins TRBV7-8 to TRBJ2-7, with 9 bases fitting TRBD1. The V segment lost 4 bases and the J segment 5 bases; nucleotides outside the gene matches: 6. The CDR3 length is 14 residues. Germline values: CDR1 SGHVS, CDR2 FQNEAQ. CDR3 residues: CASSSGQGSHEQYF. The CDR3 region has the DNA TGTGCCAGCAGCTCTGGACAGGGGTCCCACGAGCAGTACTTC.

The table lists this clone with a few counts. The chain carries TRBV27 and TRBJ2-7; D is ambiguous. The V end was cut by 3 bases, the J end by 2 bases, with 8 bases between. Germline assignment: CDR1 MNHEY and CDR2 SMNVEV (reference sequence). The CDR3 loop spans 13 amino acids. The CDR3 here is CASSFGRTYEQYF. Written as DNA, the CDR3 is TGTGCCAGCAGTTTCGGACGGACCTACGAGCAGTACTTC.

This clone was observed once. V is TRBV18 and J is TRBJ1-2, with no clear D. The CDR3 sequence is 16 residues long. Germline V gives CDR1 KGHSH, CDR2 LQKENI. Trimming removed 3 bases at V and 0 bases at J, with 14 bases between. CDR3 region: CASSPGLGGSNYGYTF. In nucleotides, the CDR3 is TGTGCCAGCTCACCTGGTTTGGGCGGATCTAACTATGGCTACACCTTC. Full variable domain (remainder filled in from reference TRBV18 and TRBJ1-2): NAGVMQNPRHLVRRRGQEARLRCSPMKGHSHVYWYRQLPEEGLKFMVYLQKENIIDESGMPKERFSAEFPKEGPSILRIQQVVRGDSAAYFCASSPGLGGSNYGYTFGSGTRLTVV.

CDR3 loop: CASSQAVDRGGYGYTF. The CDR3 nucleotides read TGCGCCAGCAGCCAAGCGGTAGACAGGGGAGGCTATGGCTACACCTTC. The rearrangement joins TRBV4-3 to TRBJ1-2; 8 bases fit TRBD1. The CDR3 consists of 16 residues. Unmatched junction bases numbered 8, after V lost 1 base and J lost 4 bases. Germline lookup yields CDR1 LGHNA and CDR2 YSLEER.

The rearrangement links TRBV7-7 to TRBJ2-7, with 7 nucleotides matching TRBD2. V trimming: 3 bases; J trimming: 6 bases; junction bases outside the gene matches: 5. From germline, CDR1 is SSHAT and CDR2 FNYEAQ (reference sequence). The CDR3 covers 13 residues. The CDR3 DNA reads as TGTGCCAGCAGCTTTGGGAGGGGAAGCGAGCAGTACTTC. Translation: CASSFGRGSEQYF.

V is TRBV6-5 and J is TRBJ1-6; no reliable D call. Germline loops: CDR1 MNHEY, CDR2 SVGAGI. The CDR3 covers 16 residues. The V gene lost 2 bases and the J gene lost 0 bases, with 8 bases spanning the gap. Here the CDR3 reads CASSYAGGSYNSPLHF. CDR3 nucleotides: TGTGCCAGCAGTTACGCGGGAGGCTCCTATAATTCACCCCTCCACTTT.

CDR3 nucleotides: TGTGCCAGCAGCTCACAGGGCTCTGGGGCCAACGTCCTGACTTTC. Amino acids: CASSSQGSGANVLTF. The genes are TRBV11-2 and TRBJ2-6; possible D gene TRBD1, 6 bases. The CDR3 spans 15 residues. In germline, CDR1 is SGHAT, CDR2 FQNNGV. V was pared by 4 bases and J by 0 bases, with 7 bases between.

The chain is built from TRBV5-1 and TRBJ2-7; TRBD1 is a possible D gene (5 bases). The CDR3 extends over 15 amino acids. V was cut by 4 bases and J by 5 bases, with 19 bases left in between. Germline loops: CDR1 SGHRS, CDR2 YFSETQ. Here the CDR3 reads CASSPPTAINNEQYF. CDR3 in DNA: TGCGCCAGCAGCCCGCCGACAGCCATTAATAACGAGCAGTACTTC. Drawing the rest from reference TRBV5-1 and TRBJ2-7, the complete variable domain is KAGVTQTPRYLIKTRGQQVTLSCSPISGHRSVSWYQQTPGQGLQFLFEYFSETQRNKGNFPGRFSGRQFSNSRSEMNVSTLELGDSALYLCASSPPTAINNEQYFGPGTRLTVT.

This chain connects TRBV7-2 to TRBJ2-5; TRBD1 might be the D (7 bases). CDR1 is SGHTA and CDR2 is FQGNSA in the germline V gene. Trimming removed 1 base at V and 3 bases at J, with 18 bases between. This CDR3 is built from 17 residues. The CDR3 reads CASSLGYLAGGKETQYF. Written as DNA, the CDR3 is TGTGCCAGCAGCTTAGGTTATCTGGCAGGGGGGAAAGAGACCCAGTACTTC.

V usage is TRBV7-2 and J usage is TRBJ1-6; TRBD1 matches at 10 bases. CDR1 SGHTA and CDR2 FQGNSA come from the germline V gene. V shed 1 base and J 8 bases; nucleotides not matched to a gene: 8. This CDR3 has 17 residues. The CDR3 protein is CASSLVGTGAADSPLHF. The CDR3 DNA reads as TGTGCCAGCAGCTTAGTCGGGACAGGGGCAGCCGATTCACCCCTCCACTTT. Drawing the rest from reference TRBV7-2 and TRBJ1-6, the complete variable domain is GAGVSQSPSNKVTEKGKDVELRCDPISGHTALYWYRQSLGQGLEFLIYFQGNSAPDKSGLPSDRFSAERTGGSVSTLTIQRTQQEDSAVYLCASSLVGTGAADSPLHFGNGTRLTVT.

In nucleotides, the CDR3 is TGTGCCAGCAGTCCGGAGGGGGGGCCTCCTTACAATGAGCAGTTCTTC. The encoded protein is CASSPEGGPPYNEQFF. The rearrangement uses TRBV27 and TRBJ2-1, with D perhaps TRBD2 (7 bases). The CDR3 length is 16 residues. Trimming took 5 bases from V and 4 from J, leaving 18 bases between them. Germline loops: CDR1 MNHEY, CDR2 SMNVEV (reference sequence).

The V gene is TRBV2, the J gene TRBJ2-7, with unresolved D. Trimming shortened V by 0 bases and J by 6 bases, and 3 bases separated the two germline ends. CDR3 length: 11 residues. Germline V gene data show CDR1 as SNHLY and CDR2 as FYNNEI. The CDR3 sequence is CASSEAREQYF. In DNA form, the CDR3 reads TGTGCCAGCAGTGAAGCACGCGAGCAGTACTTC.

This clone was found once. The chain recombines TRBV7-3 with TRBJ2-2; no clear D. The CDR3 has 13 amino acids. The ends were cut back, 1 base at V and 5 bases at J, with 5 bases in the middle. Germline V gene lookup returns CDR1 SGHTA and CDR2 FQGTGA. CDR3 nucleotide sequence: TGTGCCAGCAGCTTAAAGTTAACCGGGGAGCTGTTTTTT. Amino acids: CASSLKLTGELFF. Together with reference TRBV7-3 and TRBJ2-2, the CDR3 gives the full variable domain: GAGVSQTPSNKVTEKGKYVELRCDPISGHTALYWYRQSLGQGPEFLIYFQGTGAADDSGLPNDRFFAVRPEGSVSTLKIQRTERGDSAVYLCASSLKLTGELFFGEGSRLTVL.

This rearrangement joins TRBV19 to TRBJ1-1; possible D gene TRBD1, 6 bases. Trimming shortened V by 6 bases and J by 1 base, and 12 bases separated the two germline ends. The CDR3 runs 14 residues. Germline CDR1 reads LNHDA; CDR2 reads SQIVND (reference sequence). The chain's CDR3 is CASSKDRWNTEAFF. In DNA form, the CDR3 reads TGTGCCAGTAGCAAAGACAGGTGGAACACTGAAGCTTTCTTT.

This clone was counted a single time. This chain connects TRBV10-2 to TRBJ1-5; D is uncertain. Germline assignment: CDR1 WSHSY and CDR2 SAAADI. Deletions cut 3 bases from V and 3 bases from J, with 9 bases between. The CDR3 runs to 14 residues. CDR3 residues: CASSEPGPNQPQHF. CDR3 sequence (DNA): TGCGCCAGCAGTGAACCGGGCCCCAATCAGCCCCAGCATTTT.

The CDR3 DNA reads TGTGCCAGCAGCTTGGTAAGGGAGCGGGGCTACACCTTC. Translating it yields CASSLVRERGYTF. The genes are TRBV5-4 and TRBJ1-2; no reliable D call. V was clipped by 0 bases and J by 8 bases, with 11 bases between them. The CDR3 extends over 13 amino acids. Germline V CDR1 and CDR2: SGHNT, YYREEE (reference sequence). Looking up the rest from reference TRBV5-4 and TRBJ1-2 gives the full variable domain: ETGVTQSPTHLIKTRGQQVTLRCSSQSGHNTVSWYQQALGQGPQFIFQYYREEENGRGNFPPRFSGLQFPNYSSELNVNALELDDSALYLCASSLVRERGYTFGSGTRLTVV.

This rearrangement joins TRBV19 to TRBJ1-1; D is possibly TRBD1 (6 bases). This CDR3 region has 14 residues. Trimming cost V 5 bases and J 1 base, with 11 bases left between them. Germline lookup yields CDR1 LNHDA and CDR2 SQIVND (reference sequence). The CDR3 protein is CASSWDTRNTEAFF. CDR3 sequence (DNA): TGTGCCAGTAGTTGGGACACCCGGAACACTGAAGCTTTCTTT.

The rearrangement joins TRBV6-1 to TRBJ2-7, with 14 bases lining up with TRBD2. After removal of 3 bases from V and 0 bases from J, the junction contained 10 bases not matched to a gene. The germline CDR1 and CDR2 sequences are MNHNS and SASEGT. The CDR3 spans 19 residues. The CDR3 DNA sequence: TGTGCCAGCAGTGACCCCCCCGGGACTAGCGGGGGAAGCTCCTACGAGCAGTACTTC. Amino acids: CASSDPPGTSGGSSYEQYF.

The chain carries TRBV7-9 and TRBJ2-3; weak D call: TRBD2 (6 bases). Between the trimmed V and J ends, which lost 5 bases and 3 bases, there was a span of 12 bases. Germline values: CDR1 SEHNR, CDR2 FQNEAQ (reference sequence). This CDR3 comprises 14 residues. The CDR3 nucleotides are TGTGCCAGCAGCCAAAGACTAGGTACAGATACGCAGTATTTT. Translated, it gives CASSQRLGTDTQYF.

For this clone: A junction end diverges from the germline sequence, so it may reflect a read error. The V gene is TRBV7-2, the J gene TRBJ2-1; TRBD2 aligns across 7 bases. This CDR3 is built from 14 residues. The germline CDR1 and CDR2 sequences are SGHTA and FQGNSA. The CDR3 sequence is CASSPWAGRAEQFF. DNA of the CDR3: TGCGCCAGCAGCCCTTGGGCAGGGAGGGCCGAGCAGTTCTTC.

The chain carries TRBV4-2 and TRBJ2-3; a possible D gene is TRBD1 (5 bases). This CDR3 spans 15 amino acids. The germline V gene has CDR1 LGHNA and CDR2 YNFKEQ. Trimming shortened V by 5 bases and J by 9 bases, and 21 bases separated the two germline ends. The CDR3 DNA reads TGTGCCAGCAGCTTGGCCCCAACAGGTGCAAGAACGCAGTATTTT. It specifies CASSLAPTGARTQYF.

The genes are TRBV6-5 and TRBJ2-1; the D call may be TRBD1 or TRBD2 (5 bases each). The CDR3 totals 15 residues. V was cut by 0 bases and J by 7 bases, with 13 bases left in between. The germline V gene has CDR1 MNHEY and CDR2 SVGAGI. For the CDR3, the DNA is TGTGCCAGCAGTTACTCAGAGGGGCCCGGGAATGAGCAGTTCTTC. It yields the protein CASSYSEGPGNEQFF.

This clone has only a few counts. The chain employs TRBV4-3 and TRBJ1-2; D unresolved. Germline V gives CDR1 LGHNA, CDR2 YSLEER. Trimming cost V 2 bases and J 5 bases, with 24 bases left between them. The CDR3 covers 18 residues. This CDR3 reads CASSQTIGTSGPRYGYTF. CDR3 DNA: TGCGCCAGCAGCCAAACAATCGGTACATCCGGGCCCCGTTATGGCTACACCTTC.

This clone was seen only a few times. The CDR3: CASSPPTRADTQYF. CDR3 DNA: TGTGCCAGCTCACCACCGACGAGGGCAGATACGCAGTATTTT. The chain uses TRBV18 and TRBJ2-3, with D possibly matching TRBD2 (5 bases). CDR1 and CDR2 (germline): KGHSH, LQKENI. The CDR3 loop spans 14 amino acids. Trimming pared 0 bases from V and 4 bases from J, leaving 8 bases between. Full variable domain (remainder filled in from reference TRBV18 and TRBJ2-3): NAGVMQNPRHLVRRRGQEARLRCSPMKGHSHVYWYRQLPEEGLKFMVYLQKENIIDESGMPKERFSAEFPKEGPSILRIQQVVRGDSAAYFCASSPPTRADTQYFGPGTRLTVL.

The genes are TRBV4-3 and TRBJ2-7; D unresolved. V lost 3 bases and J lost 0, with 15 bases in between. The CDR3 has 16 amino acids. Germline loops: CDR1 LGHNA, CDR2 YSLEER. The CDR3 bases are TGCGCCAGCAGCCACGCATTGGAGACGAGCTCCTACGAGCAGTACTTC. Protein: CASSHALETSSYEQYF.

CDR3 sequence: CASRPRGRVLPDTQYF. CDR3 sequence (DNA): TGCGCCAGCAGACCCAGGGGGAGGGTATTGCCAGATACGCAGTATTTT. The V gene is TRBV5-1, the J gene TRBJ2-3; D is perhaps TRBD1 or TRBD2 (7 bases each). Germline V gene data show CDR1 as SGHRS and CDR2 as YFSETQ. V gave up 5 bases and J gave up 4 bases, with 20 bases separating them. This CDR3 region has 16 residues.

V gene TRBV6-5 combines with J gene TRBJ2-7, with D possibly being TRBD2 (6 bases). CDR1 MNHEY and CDR2 SVGAGI come from the germline V gene. The CDR3 sequence is 15 residues long. V lost 6 bases and J 6 bases, leaving 21 bases between the germline ends. DNA for the CDR3: TGTGCCAGCAGCCCGTGGGCCCCGGGGGTCTTCGAGCAGTACTTC. It specifies CASSPWAPGVFEQYF.